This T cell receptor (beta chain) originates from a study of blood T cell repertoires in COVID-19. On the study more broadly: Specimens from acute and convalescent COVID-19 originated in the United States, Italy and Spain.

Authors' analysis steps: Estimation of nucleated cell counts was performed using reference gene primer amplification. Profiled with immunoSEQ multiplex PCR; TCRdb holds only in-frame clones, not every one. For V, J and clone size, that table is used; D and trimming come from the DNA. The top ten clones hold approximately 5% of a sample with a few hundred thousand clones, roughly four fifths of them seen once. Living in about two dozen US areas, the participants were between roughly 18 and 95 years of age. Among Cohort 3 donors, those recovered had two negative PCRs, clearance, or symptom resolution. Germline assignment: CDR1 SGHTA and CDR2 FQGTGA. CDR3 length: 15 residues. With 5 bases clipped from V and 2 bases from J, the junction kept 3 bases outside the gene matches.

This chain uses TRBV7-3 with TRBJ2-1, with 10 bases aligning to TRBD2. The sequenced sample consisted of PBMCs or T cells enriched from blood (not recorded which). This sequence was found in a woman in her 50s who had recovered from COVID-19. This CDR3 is CASSTSGTPYNEQFF. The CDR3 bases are TGTGCCAGCAGCACTAGCGGGACCCCCTACAATGAGCAGTTCTTC.